These T cell receptor beta chains were read from a single sample in a study of blood T cell repertoires in COVID-19. Only in-frame clones appear in the TCRdb table, and some are missing; sequencing was by immunoSEQ multiplex PCR. The sample includes around 140,000 clones, almost 80% of them seen just once. The specimen was PBMCs or T cells enriched from blood (not recorded which). The receptors derive from a woman aged 45 to 65 who had recovered from COVID-19. Both conserved end residues are part of each CDR3. The order of the fields is J gene, clone size, V gene, D gene, CDR3 protein, CDR3 DNA. A D gene is named only where the DNA matches it firmly. A row's size may be missing; if present it is once, few, many or a size class.

TRBJ2-7 | - | TRBV19 | TRBD1 | CASSVSTGGINEQYF | TGTGCCAGTAGTGTCTCTACAGGGGGCATAAACGAGCAGTACTTC
TRBJ1-6 | few | TRBV7-8 | - | CASSLRGRGSAIQESPLHF | TGTGCCAGCAGCCTCCGGGGGAGGGGAAGCGCAATTCAGGAATCACCCCTCCACTTT
TRBJ1-5 | - | TRBV2 | TRBD1 | CASSGTGGYSNQPQHF | TGTGCCAGCAGTGGGACAGGGGGGTATAGCAATCAGCCCCAGCATTTT
TRBJ1-1 | - | TRBV9 | TRBD1 | CASSPGTVPDAFF | TGTGCCAGCAGCCCGGGGACAGTACCAGACGCTTTCTTT
TRBJ1-2 | once | TRBV12-3/TRBV12-4 | - | CASTQLQGYGYTF | TGTGCCAGCACCCAGCTCCAGGGCTATGGCTACACCTTC
TRBJ1-5 | - | TRBV6-2/TRBV6-3 | TRBD1 | CASSGTASNQPQHF | TGTGCCAGCAGCGGGACAGCTAGCAATCAGCCCCAGCATTTT
TRBJ1-1 | - | TRBV6-5 | TRBD1 | CASSYGQGPGATEAFF | TGTGCCAGCAGTTACGGACAGGGCCCTGGGGCCACTGAAGCTTTCTTT
TRBJ1-6 | few | TRBV5-4 | TRBD1 | CASSSGQAYNSPLHF | TGTGCCAGCAGCTCGGGACAGGCTTATAATTCACCCCTCCACTTT
TRBJ2-3 | many | TRBV29-1 | TRBD2 | CSVPTSGRTDTQYF | TGCAGCGTTCCGACTAGCGGGCGCACAGATACGCAGTATTTT
TRBJ2-3 | - | TRBV10-3 | TRBD2 | CATRRGGDPDTQYF | TGTGCCACCCGGCGCGGGGGGGACCCAGATACGCAGTATTTT
TRBJ1-2 | once | TRBV7-9 | TRBD1 | CASSFGQGAYGYTF | TGTGCCAGCAGCTTCGGACAGGGGGCGTATGGCTACACCTTC
TRBJ1-2 | - | TRBV12-3/TRBV12-4 | - | CASTFFGGEGYTF | TGTGCCAGCACCTTCTTCGGGGGGGAGGGCTACACCTTC
TRBJ2-7 | - | TRBV5-6 | - | CASSFLRAAYEQYF | TGTGCCAGCAGCTTCTTACGAGCCGCCTACGAGCAGTACTTC
TRBJ1-1 | - | TRBV11-3 | - | CASSYLGQADTEAFF | TGTGCCAGCAGCTACCTGGGGCAGGCAGACACTGAAGCTTTCTTT
TRBJ2-3 | - | TRBV19 | TRBD2 | CASSMSASGFTDTQYF | TGTGCCAGTAGTATGTCGGCTAGCGGGTTCACAGATACGCAGTATTTT
TRBJ2-3 | once | TRBV3-1/TRBV3-2 | - | CASSQGLTSTDTQYF | TGTGCCAGCAGCCAAGGACTGACCAGCACAGATACGCAGTATTTT
TRBJ2-7 | - | TRBV2 | TRBD2 | CASSEASGRDYEQYF | TGTGCCAGCAGTGAAGCTAGCGGGAGGGACTACGAGCAGTACTTC
TRBJ1-2 | - | TRBV7-8 | - | CASSLFRDNYGYTF | TGTGCCAGCAGCCTATTTCGGGATAACTATGGCTACACCTTC
TRBJ2-2 | - | TRBV7-2 | TRBD1 | CASSSRQGWTGELFF | TGTGCCAGCAGCTCCCGACAGGGTTGGACCGGGGAGCTGTTTTTT
TRBJ2-1 | - | TRBV6-4 | TRBD2 | CASSATSDYNEQFF | TGTGCCAGCAGTGCCACTAGCGACTACAATGAGCAGTTCTTC
TRBJ1-2 | - | TRBV25-1 | TRBD1 | CASSGRQGGGYTF | TGTGCCAGCAGTGGGAGACAGGGCGGGGGCTACACCTTC
TRBJ1-2 | - | TRBV19 | - | CASSGRTGFYGYTF | TGTGCCAGTAGCGGCCGTACAGGGTTCTATGGCTACACCTTC
TRBJ2-3 | - | TRBV19 | TRBD1 | CASSPAFGTGGTDTQYF | TGTGCCAGTAGTCCCGCCTTTGGGACAGGGGGAACAGATACGCAGTATTTT
TRBJ1-2 | - | TRBV19 | - | CASTGLASSYGYTF | TGTGCCAGTACTGGCTTAGCTTCTAGCTATGGCTACACCTTC
TRBJ2-3 | - | TRBV7-3 | TRBD2 | CASSRASGEADTQYF | TGTGCCAGCAGCCGAGCTAGCGGGGAGGCAGATACGCAGTATTTT
TRBJ2-7 | - | TRBV7-9 | - | CASSPGITISEQYF | TGTGCCAGCAGCCCCGGGATAACGATCTCCGAGCAGTACTTC
TRBJ2-7 | - | TRBV6-1 | TRBD2 | CASSEAPSGTYEQYF | TGTGCCAGCAGTGAAGCGCCTAGCGGGACCTACGAGCAGTACTTC
TRBJ1-1 | once | TRBV6-5 | - | CASRWTVNTEAFF | TGTGCCAGCAGGTGGACAGTGAACACTGAAGCTTTCTTT
TRBJ2-2 | once | TRBV7-3 | TRBD2 | CASSLSLAGNTGELFF | TGTGCCAGCAGCTTGAGCCTAGCGGGAAACACCGGGGAGCTGTTTTTT
TRBJ1-2 | - | TRBV9 | - | CASSAQNSVTNYGYTF | TGTGCCAGCAGCGCCCAAAATTCAGTTACAAACTATGGCTACACCTTC
TRBJ2-1 | - | TRBV7-6 | - | CASSPTGDEQFF | TGTGCCAGCAGCCCCACTGGAGATGAGCAGTTCTTC
TRBJ2-4 | - | TRBV19 | - | CASSNLPGGGSSDIQYF | TGTGCCAGTAGTAACCTTCCTGGGGGAGGCTCTTCGGACATTCAGTACTTC
TRBJ2-7 | - | TRBV27 | - | CASSLYPGVGYEQYF | TGTGCCAGCAGTTTATATCCGGGAGTTGGCTACGAGCAGTACTTC
TRBJ2-1 | once | TRBV28 | - | CASSLLTETGDEQFF | TGTGCCAGCAGTTTACTTACCGAAACGGGGGATGAGCAGTTCTTC
TRBJ2-1 | - | TRBV18 | TRBD1 | CASSPPGQGNEQFF | TGTGCCAGCTCACCACCTGGACAGGGAAATGAGCAGTTCTTC
TRBJ1-5 | - | TRBV19 | - | CASSIALSSGGTSNQPQHF | TGTGCCAGTAGTATAGCCTTGAGCTCGGGAGGAACTAGCAATCAGCCCCAGCATTTT
TRBJ2-5 | - | TRBV7-9 | - | CASSLVSGGPSETQYF | TGTGCCAGCAGCTTAGTCTCCGGGGGGCCATCGGAGACCCAGTACTTC
TRBJ1-4 | - | TRBV2 | - | CASSQWGGDEKLFF | TGTGCCAGCAGCCAGTGGGGGGGAGATGAAAAACTGTTTTTT
TRBJ2-5 | - | TRBV19 | TRBD1 | CASAGTGGVKTQYF | TGTGCCAGTGCCGGGACAGGGGGCGTAAAGACCCAGTACTTC
TRBJ2-1 | - | TRBV2 | TRBD2 | CASRVGLAGDNEQFF | TGTGCCAGCAGAGTCGGACTAGCGGGAGACAATGAGCAGTTCTTC
TRBJ2-1 | - | TRBV9 | TRBD2 | CASSVAPFSGGAYEQFF | TGTGCCAGCAGCGTCGCACCCTTTAGCGGGGGGGCCTATGAGCAGTTCTTC
TRBJ1-1 | - | TRBV6-5 | - | CASTGRTEAFF | TGTGCCAGCACGGGGAGGACTGAAGCTTTCTTT
TRBJ2-7 | - | TRBV20-1 | TRBD1 | CSANRGYEQYF | TGCAGTGCTAACAGGGGATACGAGCAGTACTTC
TRBJ2-3 | - | TRBV9 | TRBD2 | CASSGEGGTSTDTQYF | TGTGCCAGCAGCGGGGAGGGCGGGACTAGCACAGATACGCAGTATTTT
TRBJ1-5 | - | TRBV12-5 | TRBD1 | CASGRHDPRDRRQPQHF | TGTGCTAGTGGCCGCCATGACCCCCGGGACAGGCGGCAGCCCCAGCATTTT
TRBJ2-7 | few | TRBV30 | - | CAWSYSGQSEQYF | TGTGCCTGGAGTTATTCCGGACAGTCCGAGCAGTACTTC
TRBJ2-2 | - | TRBV7-9 | - | CASSPRTIAGELFF | TGTGCCAGCAGCCCGCGGACAATAGCCGGGGAGCTGTTTTTT
TRBJ2-3 | medium-sized | TRBV19 | TRBD1 | CASSDRNTDTQYF | TGTGCCAGCTCGGACAGGAACACAGATACGCAGTATTTT
TRBJ2-2 | - | TRBV10-3 | TRBD1 | CATDRGAGELFF | TGTGCCACCGACAGGGGGGCCGGGGAGCTGTTTTTT
TRBJ2-1 | - | TRBV10-3 | - | CAISEPVEGSSYNEQFF | TGTGCCATCAGTGAGCCAGTTGAAGGGAGCTCCTACAATGAGCAGTTCTTC
TRBJ2-7 | - | TRBV28 | TRBD1 | CASSFPAGQGRNEQYF | TGTGCCAGCAGTTTCCCTGCCGGACAGGGGAGGAACGAGCAGTACTTC
TRBJ2-2 | - | TRBV10-2 | - | CASSELGSTGELFF | TGCGCCAGCAGTGAGCTAGGGAGTACCGGGGAGCTGTTTTTT
TRBJ2-1 | - | TRBV28 | TRBD2 | CASSLAPGLAGETQFF | TGTGCCAGCAGTTTGGCGCCGGGACTAGCGGGAGAGACACAGTTCTTC
TRBJ2-5 | - | TRBV12-3/TRBV12-4 | - | CASRYTIQETQYF | TGTGCCAGCAGATACACAATACAAGAGACCCAGTACTTC
TRBJ2-7 | - | TRBV6-5 | TRBD1 | CASSYSTGAYEQYF | TGTGCCAGCAGTTACTCGACAGGGGCCTACGAGCAGTACTTC
TRBJ2-3 | - | TRBV9 | TRBD2 | CASSVAPRGGPTDTQYF | TGTGCCAGCAGCGTAGCTCCGCGGGGGGGACCCACAGATACGCAGTATTTT
TRBJ1-1 | many | TRBV9 | - | CASSETPGLTGDTEAFF | TGTGCCAGCAGCGAGACCCCGGGACTCACTGGGGACACTGAAGCTTTCTTT
TRBJ2-1 | - | TRBV29-1 | TRBD2 | CSARTSGRSYNEQFF | TGCAGCGCAAGGACTAGCGGTCGCTCCTACAATGAGCAGTTCTTC
TRBJ2-2 | once | TRBV25-1 | TRBD1 | CASSLTGTGNTGELFF | TGTGCCAGCAGTCTTACCGGGACAGGGAACACCGGGGAGCTGTTTTTT
TRBJ1-2 | - | TRBV6-1 | - | CASSEEAEVVSGYTF | TGTGCCAGCAGTGAAGAGGCAGAGGTTGTTTCTGGCTACACCTTC